This T cell receptor beta chain is from a study of T cells in localized non-small cell lung cancer. Findings and limits, study-wide: Measurement of T cell clonality placed uninvolved adjacent lung highest, above the level in tumor. Across samples, adjacent lung featured a median roughly 56 of the top 100 tumor clones. Increased T cell density in blood showed an association with longer overall survival.

V lost 5 bases, J lost 1 base, and 6 bases stayed unmatched. Germline V lookup: CDR1 SGHVS, CDR2 FNYEAQ. The CDR3 totals 15 residues. This clone was seen more than once but under ten times. Its cognate antigen is unknown. Sequencing used immunoSEQ multiplex PCR; TCRdb keeps in-frame clones, though not all of them. The top ten hold under 8% of the sample, which has 30,000 to 45,000 clones, approximately 88% seen once. Sequenced here: peripheral blood, sampled before any cancer treatment. This clonotype originated in a woman aged 40-69 years with stage I lung adenocarcinoma. V usage is TRBV7-6 and J usage is TRBJ1-1; TRBD1 matches at 8 bases. CDR3 protein: CASSRRTGSNTEAFF. CDR3 nucleotide sequence: TGTGCCAGCAGCCGAAGGACAGGGTCGAACACTGAAGCTTTCTTT. Based on the CDR3 plus reference TRBV7-6 and TRBJ1-1, the full variable domain is GAGVSQSPRYKVTKRGQDVALRCDPISGHVSLYWYRQALGQGPEFLTYFNYEAQQDKSGLPNDRFSAERPEGSISTLTIQRTEQRDSAMYRCASSRRTGSNTEAFFGQGTRLTVV.